These 15 T cell receptor beta chains share one sample of origin, sequenced in a study of CD8 T cells in Susac syndrome. RNA totalling about 0.45 to 1 ug underwent reverse transcription with random hexamers. One entry per CDR3 protein results from TCRdb running MiXCR on the immunoSEQ multiplex PCR reads. The table includes approximately 120,000 distinct CDR3 sequences, under 95% detected once. What was sequenced was CD8+ T cells from PBMCs. The receptors here all came from a human donor in good health.

The chain carries TRBV5-1 and TRBJ1-2; D gene ambiguous. With 3 bases removed from V and 0 bases from J, the gap between germline ends came to 12 bases. CDR3 size: 15 residues. The germline V gene has CDR1 SGHRS and CDR2 YFSETQ. This CDR3 is CASSSNTGTNYGYTF. CDR3 DNA: TGCGCCAGCAGCTCTAACACCGGGACTAACTATGGCTACACCTTC.

This clonotype has just one count. The CDR3 here is CASSLHRDRAGNTIYF. The CDR3 coding sequence is TGTGCCAGCAGCCTCCACCGGGACAGGGCTGGAAACACCATATATTTT. V is TRBV7-2 and J is TRBJ1-3, with 9 nucleotides matching TRBD1. The CDR3 covers 16 residues. The V segment lost 5 bases and the J segment 2 bases; nucleotides outside the gene matches: 7. Per germline, CDR1 SGHTA and CDR2 FQGNSA.

On this clonotype itself: The junction departs from the called germline gene at one end, perhaps through a read error. This chain uses TRBV14 with TRBJ2-5, with D perhaps matching TRBD1 (5 bases). The germline gives CDR1 SGHDN, CDR2 FVKESK. This CDR3 spans 15 amino acids. This CDR3 reads CASSQYYQGQETQYF. The CDR3, as DNA: TGTGCCAGTAGCCAATATTATCAGGGTCAGGAGACCCAGTACTTC.

This clonotype was recorded once. The CDR3 here is CASSQDGNGGPLNEQFF. The CDR3 nucleotides read TGCGCCAGCAGCCAAGATGGTAACGGGGGGCCCCTCAATGAGCAGTTCTTC. V and J are TRBV4-3 and TRBJ2-1; maybe TRBD2 (7 bases). From germline, CDR1 is LGHNA and CDR2 YSLEER. V gave up 0 bases and J gave up 6 bases, with 18 bases separating them. The CDR3 extends over 17 amino acids.

This clonotype was picked up one time. The chain employs TRBV20-1 and TRBJ2-7; the match to TRBD2 covers 8 bases. V lost 4 bases to trimming and J lost 4 bases; unmatched junction nucleotides: 15. The CDR3 spans 16 residues. The germline gives CDR1 DFQATT, CDR2 SNEGSKA (reference sequence). The CDR3 DNA sequence: TGCAGTGCTACCGAGCGGGAGCTGATCCGAAAGTACGAGCAGTACTTC. This sequence encodes CSATERELIRKYEQYF.

V is TRBV20-1 and J is TRBJ2-3, with 9 bases lining up with TRBD2. The germline V gene encodes CDR1 DFQATT and CDR2 SNEGSKA (reference sequence). V lost 4 bases, J lost 1 base, and 12 bases stayed unmatched. This CDR3 has 17 amino acids. The DNA of the CDR3 is TGCAGTGCTATGGGTAGCGGGGGCCTAGTCGGCACAGATACGCAGTATTTT. It is translated as CSAMGSGGLVGTDTQYF.

The rearrangement joins TRBV6-5 to TRBJ1-1, with 9 bases aligning to TRBD1. Trimming at V came to 2 bases and at J to 1 base, leaving 8 bases not matched to a gene. The CDR3 loop spans 17 amino acids. The germline gives CDR1 MNHEY, CDR2 SVGAGI. The CDR3 spells CASSYRSTGQGNTEAFF. CDR3 nucleotide sequence: TGTGCCAGCAGTTACCGCTCGACGGGACAGGGGAACACTGAAGCTTTCTTT.

The chain combines TRBV6-2 or TRBV6-3 with TRBJ2-7; 13 bases match TRBD2. CDR1 and CDR2 from the germline V gene are MNHEY and SVGEGT. CDR3 size: 15 residues. V lost 5 bases and J lost 7; bases outside the gene matches: 8. The DNA of the CDR3 is TGTGCCAGCAGTAAAGGACTAGCGGGAGCACGGGAGCAGTACTTC. It specifies CASSKGLAGAREQYF.

The V gene is TRBV19, the J gene TRBJ2-2, with D hard to call. V was cut by 7 bases and J by 6 bases, with 9 bases left in between. This CDR3 is 12 amino acids long. The V gene's germline CDR1 is LNHDA and CDR2 SQIVND (reference sequence). The CDR3 coding sequence is TGTGCCAGTATGTGGGGTCCCGGGGAGCTGTTTTTT. Translating gives CASMWGPGELFF.

V and J are TRBV5-5 and TRBJ2-5; no clear D gene. The V end lost 1 base, the J end lost 2 bases, and 12 bases lay between the germline ends. The CDR3 runs 15 residues. From germline, CDR1 is SGHKS and CDR2 YYEKEE (reference sequence). CDR3 nucleotide sequence: TGTGCCAGCAGCTTGAGTCTTCCCAGTCAAGAGACCCAGTACTTC. The encoded protein is CASSLSLPSQETQYF.

This chain connects TRBV2 to TRBJ2-1; 7 positions agree with TRBD2. Germline CDR1 reads SNHLY; CDR2 reads FYNNEI. CDR3 size: 14 residues. V gave up 7 bases and J gave up 7 bases; unmatched junction bases: 10. CDR3 region: CASNPAGKRNEQFF. The CDR3 DNA follows: TGTGCCAGCAATCCAGCGGGGAAAAGAAATGAGCAGTTCTTC.

This rearrangement joins TRBV20-1 to TRBJ2-5, with TRBD2 matching over 10 bases. Germline V gene sequence: CDR1 DFQATT, CDR2 SNEGSKA (reference sequence). CDR3 size: 15 residues. The V segment lost 6 bases and the J segment 5 bases; nucleotides outside the gene matches: 12. The DNA for the CDR3 is TGCAGTGCCTCGGGGGCTAGCGGGAGTAGCGAGACCCAGTACTTC. It codes for CSASGASGSSETQYF.

The chain recombines TRBV7-2 with TRBJ1-3, with D possibly being TRBD1 (5 bases). V was cut by 1 base and J by 3 bases, with 19 bases left in between. The CDR3 has 18 amino acids. Germline V lookup: CDR1 SGHTA, CDR2 FQGNSA. For the CDR3, the DNA is TGTGCCAGCAGCTTAGGGAACCGGCAGGGCGTAGGTGGAAACACCATATATTTT. Protein product: CASSLGNRQGVGGNTIYF.

The V and J genes are TRBV20-1 and TRBJ1-1, with 7 bases aligning to TRBD1. The trim removed 1 base at V and 4 bases at J, leaving 9 bases unmatched. Looked up from germline, CDR1 is DFQATT and CDR2 is SNEGSKA (reference sequence). The CDR3 runs to 15 residues. Here the CDR3 DNA reads TGCAGTGCTAGAGGACAGGGTTTCGGGAGCACTGAAGCTTTCTTT. Translating gives CSARGQGFGSTEAFF.

The rearrangement links TRBV5-4 to TRBJ1-1; 11 bases are a match to TRBD1. In germline, CDR1 is SGHNT, CDR2 YYREEE (reference sequence). The CDR3 sequence is 17 residues long. After removal of 4 bases from V and 5 bases from J, the junction contained 13 bases not matched to a gene. The CDR3 loop is CASSGGRDRGWLTEAFF. CDR3 in DNA: TGTGCCAGCAGCGGTGGCCGGGACAGGGGGTGGTTAACTGAAGCTTTCTTT.